This T cell receptor beta chain came from a study of cytomegalovirus exposure and HLA in healthy donors. Trimming cost V 11 bases and J 4 bases, with 17 bases left between them. Germline CDR1 is MNHEY and CDR2 is SVGAGI. The CDR3 is 13 amino acids. Profiling relied on immunoSEQ multiplex PCR, and the TCRdb table lists in-frame clones only, not all of them. The table includes some 150,000 clones, 70% to 90% detected once. The clonotype comes from a woman between 18 and 30 years old in good health and CMV-seropositive. This chain connects TRBV6-5 to TRBJ1-2; D might be TRBD1 (6 bases). Sequenced sample: PBMCs. The CDR3 loop is CAAAGGAGYGYTF. Written as DNA, the CDR3 is TGTGCCGCCGCCGGGGGGGCGGGCTATGGCTACACCTTC.